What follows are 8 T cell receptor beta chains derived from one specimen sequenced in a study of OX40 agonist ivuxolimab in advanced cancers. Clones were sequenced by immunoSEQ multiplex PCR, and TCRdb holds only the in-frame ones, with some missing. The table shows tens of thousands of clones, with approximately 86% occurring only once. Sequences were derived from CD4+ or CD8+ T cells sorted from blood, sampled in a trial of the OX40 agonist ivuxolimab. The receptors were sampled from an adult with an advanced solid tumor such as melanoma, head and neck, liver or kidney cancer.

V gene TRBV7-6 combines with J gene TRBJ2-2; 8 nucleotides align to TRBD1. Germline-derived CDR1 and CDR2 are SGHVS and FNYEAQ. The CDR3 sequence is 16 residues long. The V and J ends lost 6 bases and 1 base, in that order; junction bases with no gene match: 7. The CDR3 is CASSYIGQGNTGELFF. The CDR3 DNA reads TGTGCCAGCAGTTACATCGGACAGGGGAACACCGGGGAGCTGTTTTTT.

CDR3 protein: CASSYSGQPQETQYF. Here the CDR3 DNA reads TGTGCCAGCAGTTACTCGGGACAACCCCAAGAGACCCAGTACTTC. V is TRBV6-5 and J is TRBJ2-5, with a tentative D call TRBD1 (6 bases). CDR1 and CDR2 (germline): MNHEY, SVGAGI. Trimming took off 0 bases at V and 1 base at J, with 9 bases between the two ends. The CDR3 extends over 15 amino acids.

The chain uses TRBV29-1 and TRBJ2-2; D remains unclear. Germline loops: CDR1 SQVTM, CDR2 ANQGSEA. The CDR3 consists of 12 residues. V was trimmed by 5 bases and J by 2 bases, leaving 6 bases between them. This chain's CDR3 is CSVFFNTGELFF. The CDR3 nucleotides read TGCAGCGTTTTTTTCAACACCGGGGAGCTGTTTTTT.

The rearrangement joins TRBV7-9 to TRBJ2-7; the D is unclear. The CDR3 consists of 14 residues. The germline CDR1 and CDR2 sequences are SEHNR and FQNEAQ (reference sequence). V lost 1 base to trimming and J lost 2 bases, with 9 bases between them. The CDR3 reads CASSLEETPYEQYF. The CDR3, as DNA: TGTGCCAGCAGCTTAGAGGAGACCCCCTACGAGCAGTACTTC. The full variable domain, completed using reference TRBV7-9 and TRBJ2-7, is DTGVSQNPRHKITKRGQNVTFRCDPISEHNRLYWYRQTLGQGPEFLTYFQNEAQLEKSRLLSDRFSAERPKGSFSTLEIQRTEQGDSAMYLCASSLEETPYEQYFGPGTRLTVT.

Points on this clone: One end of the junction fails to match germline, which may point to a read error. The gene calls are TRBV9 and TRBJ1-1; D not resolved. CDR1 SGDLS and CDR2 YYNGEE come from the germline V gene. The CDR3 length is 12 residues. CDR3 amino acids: CASSVGPPEVFF. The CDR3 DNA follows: TGTGCCAGCAGCGTAGGGCCACCAGAAGTTTTCTTT.

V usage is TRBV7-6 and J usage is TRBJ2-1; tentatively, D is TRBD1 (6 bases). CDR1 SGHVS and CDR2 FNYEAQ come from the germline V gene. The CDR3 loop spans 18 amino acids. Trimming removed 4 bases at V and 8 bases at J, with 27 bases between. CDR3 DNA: TGTGCCAGCAGCTCCCTAGGGGCAAACAGGGTCACCGCCCATGAGCAGTTCTTC. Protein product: CASSSLGANRVTAHEQFF.

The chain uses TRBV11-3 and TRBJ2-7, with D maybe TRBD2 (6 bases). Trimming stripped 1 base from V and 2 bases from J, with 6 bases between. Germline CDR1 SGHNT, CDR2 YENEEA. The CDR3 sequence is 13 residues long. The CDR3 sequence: CASSLGLAYEQYF. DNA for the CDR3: TGTGCCAGCAGCTTAGGACTAGCCTACGAGCAGTACTTC.

CDR3 bases: TGCAGCGCCGCACAGGGACCCGACACTGAAGCTTTCTTT. This codes for CSAAQGPDTEAFF. The chain joins TRBV29-1 to TRBJ1-1; weak D call: TRBD1 (6 bases). The length of the CDR3 is 13 residues. The ends were cut back, 7 bases at V and 3 bases at J, with 15 bases in the middle. Germline V gene sequence: CDR1 SQVTM, CDR2 ANQGSEA.